This passage covers 10 T cell receptor beta chains from one sample sequenced in a study of T cell changes during pregnancy in multiple sclerosis. Clones were read by immunoSEQ multiplex PCR, and TCRdb kept only the in-frame ones, dropping some. Of 20,000 to 25,000 clones detected, roughly 90% appear once; the ten largest clones hold approximately 5%. Material: CD8+ T cells from peripheral blood mononuclear cells, obtained in the second trimester of pregnancy. The receptors shown here come from a female donor in good health, enrolled as a control in a pregnancy study.

CDR3 region: CASSYISSYEQYF. The CDR3 DNA is TGTGCCAGCAGTTATATCAGCTCCTACGAGCAGTACTTC. The V and J genes are TRBV6-6 and TRBJ2-7, with unresolved D. The CDR3 contains 13 residues. Germline values: CDR1 MNHNY, CDR2 SVGAGI (reference sequence). Between the trimmed V and J ends, which lost 3 bases and 0 bases, there was a span of 6 bases.

The chain combines TRBV7-2 with TRBJ2-1; 8 positions match TRBD2. Germline V gene data show CDR1 as SGHTA and CDR2 as FQGNSA. With V trimmed by 7 bases and J by 7 bases, 9 bases remained unmatched. This CDR3 comprises 14 residues. The CDR3 DNA sequence: TGTGCCAGCACCCCTCTAGCGGGTATAAATGAGCAGTTCTTC. Translation: CASTPLAGINEQFF.

The V and J genes are TRBV5-6 and TRBJ2-1, with TRBD2 as a possible D gene (6 bases). V was clipped by 3 bases and J by 2 bases, with 12 bases between them. This CDR3 comprises 15 residues. The germline V gene has CDR1 SGHDT and CDR2 YYEEEE. CDR3 DNA sequence: TGTGCCAGCAGCTGGGGGGTAGCTACCTACAATGAGCAGTTCTTC. Encoded protein: CASSWGVATYNEQFF.

J is TRBJ2-1 and V is TRBV6-4, with 8 positions matching TRBD2. V lost 8 bases and J lost 6; bases outside the gene matches: 6. The V gene's germline CDR1 is MRHNA and CDR2 SNTAGT. The CDR3 extends over 13 amino acids. The CDR3 sequence: CASSAGTSNEQFF. CDR3 nucleotides: TGTGCCAGCTCTGCCGGGACTAGCAATGAGCAGTTCTTC.

The J gene is TRBJ2-2, the V gene TRBV7-8; 9 bases line up with TRBD2. Per the germline V gene, CDR1 is SGHVS and CDR2 is FQNEAQ. This CDR3 comprises 19 residues. V dropped 0 bases and J dropped 5; count of bases not matched to a gene: 13. The CDR3 DNA reads TGTGCCAGCAGCTTAGCGCCAGTAGCGGGAGTGGTATATACCGGGGAGCTGTTTTTT. Translation: CASSLAPVAGVVYTGELFF.

This clone showed up just once. The V call is TRBV25-1, the J call TRBJ2-2; TRBD2 might be the D (6 bases). Germline-derived CDR1 and CDR2 are MGHDK and SYGVNS. The CDR3 has 15 amino acids. V was trimmed by 1 base and J by 4 bases, leaving 10 bases between them. CDR3 DNA: TGTGCCAGCAGTGAATGGAGGGGCGGCACCGGGGAGCTGTTTTTT. Residues: CASSEWRGGTGELFF. Looking up the rest from reference TRBV25-1 and TRBJ2-2 gives the full variable domain: EADIYQTPRYLVIGTGKKITLECSQTMGHDKMYWYQQDPGMELHLIHYSYGVNSTEKGDLSSESTVSRIRTEHFPLTLESARPSHTSQYLCASSEWRGGTGELFFGEGSRLTVL.

V gene TRBV5-6 combines with J gene TRBJ1-5, with 8 bases matching TRBD1. Germline V lookup: CDR1 SGHDT, CDR2 YYEEEE. After removal of 0 bases from V and 7 bases from J, the junction contained 3 bases not matched to a gene. The CDR3 is made up of 14 amino acids. CDR3 protein: CASSLAQGGQPQHF. CDR3 sequence (DNA): TGTGCCAGCAGCTTGGCACAGGGGGGGCAGCCCCAGCATTTT.

The chain links TRBV28 to TRBJ2-3; 10 bases align to TRBD1. Germline CDR1 and CDR2: MDHEN and SYDVKM. V shed 8 bases, J shed 5 bases, and the junction held 4 bases outside the gene matches. The CDR3 covers 13 residues. Written as DNA, the CDR3 is TGTGCCAGCTGGACAGGGGGACAAGATACGCAGTATTTT. Amino acid sequence: CASWTGGQDTQYF.

The chain uses TRBV6-5 and TRBJ2-7; 11 nucleotides match TRBD2. This CDR3 has 12 amino acids. Germline loops: CDR1 MNHEY, CDR2 SVGAGI. With V trimmed by 10 bases and J by 4 bases, 3 bases remained unmatched. The CDR3 protein is CATGLAGYEQYF. The CDR3 region has the DNA TGTGCCACCGGACTAGCGGGTTACGAGCAGTACTTC.

This chain connects TRBV28 to TRBJ2-1, with 10 bases that match TRBD2. Trimming at V came to 11 bases and at J to 8 bases, leaving 12 bases not matched to a gene. CDR3 length: 14 amino acids. Per the germline V gene, CDR1 is MDHEN and CDR2 is SYDVKM. CDR3 DNA sequence: TGTGCCTCCTCCCCCAGCGGGGGGGTGTATGAGCAGTTCTTC. Protein sequence: CASSPSGGVYEQFF.